These 31 T cell receptor beta chains share one sample of origin, sequenced in a study of shared clonotypes between healthy human individuals (dated by TCRdb to 2018 to 2021). The library was built by means of the immunoSEQ multiplex PCR assay. TCRdb retrieved this table from immuneACCESS and kept in-frame rearrangements only. Not all clones are present; in checked studies, unresolved V genes account for under half, and no reason is known for the remainder. The sample data list roughly 640,000 clones, and around 97% of these were observed just once. Around 0.057% of the sample is in the top ten clones. The sample was naive CD4+ T cells sorted from blood. Sample cell subset or site, as interpreted from the label and publication: CD45RA+ positively selected. These receptor sequences come from a woman under 40 in good health.

In this sample, this clone turned up a few times. The chain carries TRBV5-6 and TRBJ1-2, with 7 bases lining up with TRBD1. Unmatched junction bases numbered 8, after V lost 1 base and J lost 5 bases. The germline gives CDR1 SGHDT, CDR2 YYEEEE. CDR3 length: 15 residues. The CDR3 reads CASSLMDRIGYGYTF. The CDR3 DNA reads TGTGCCAGCAGCTTGATGGACAGGATTGGATATGGCTACACCTTC.

The V gene is TRBV2, the J gene TRBJ2-7; 11 bases are a match to TRBD2. From germline, CDR1 is SNHLY and CDR2 FYNNEI. The CDR3 has 15 residues. With V trimmed by 6 bases and J by 5 bases, 9 bases remained unmatched. CDR3 nucleotides: TGTGCCAGCAGACTAGCGGGAGTAACGATTAACGAGCAGTACTTC. Translating it yields CASRLAGVTINEQYF.

This rearrangement joins TRBV5-1 to TRBJ2-1; the match to TRBD2 covers 14 bases. V lost 5 bases to trimming and J lost 4 bases; unmatched junction nucleotides: 5. From germline, CDR1 is SGHRS and CDR2 YFSETQ. The CDR3 loop spans 16 amino acids. The CDR3 nucleotides are TGCGCCAGCAGTCCTAGGACTAGCGGGAGGTACAATGAGCAGTTCTTC. This encodes CASSPRTSGRYNEQFF.

This clone was observed once. The chain has TRBV4-1 and TRBJ2-7; 11 positions agree with TRBD2. The V gene end was trimmed by 1 base and the J gene end by 5 bases; junction bases not matched to a gene: 7. This CDR3 region has 16 residues. Germline-derived CDR1 and CDR2 are MGHRA and YSYEKL. The CDR3 spells CASSQGGLADNHEQYF. CDR3 DNA: TGCGCCAGCAGCCAAGGGGGACTAGCGGACAACCACGAGCAGTACTTC.

The rearrangement uses TRBV28 and TRBJ2-3; D is tentatively TRBD1 or TRBD2 (5 bases each). The CDR3 runs to 12 residues. CDR1 MDHEN and CDR2 SYDVKM come from the germline V gene. Trimming took 6 bases from V and 8 from J, leaving 12 bases between them. As DNA, the CDR3 is TGTGCCAGCAGAAGCGAGGGGTTTACGCAGTATTTT. Protein: CASRSEGFTQYF.

V gene TRBV5-4 combines with J gene TRBJ1-1, with a tentative D call TRBD1 (6 bases). CDR3 length: 13 amino acids. V was pared by 4 bases and J by 5 bases, with 12 bases between. Germline CDR1 SGHNT, CDR2 YYREEE (reference sequence). CDR3 residues: CASSDTQGTEAFF. The CDR3 DNA is TGTGCCAGCAGCGATACCCAGGGGACTGAAGCTTTCTTT.

The chain uses TRBV29-1 and TRBJ2-7; 11 positions agree with TRBD1. CDR1 is SQVTM, CDR2 ANQGSEA, per germline. Germline trimming cut 4 bases from V and 7 bases from J; bases unmatched to any gene: 3. This CDR3 contains 12 residues. The CDR3: CSVGDRGLEQYF. The CDR3 region has the DNA TGCAGCGTTGGGGACAGGGGGTTGGAGCAGTACTTC.

The CDR3 sequence is CASSKENTGELFF. For the CDR3, the DNA is TGTGCCAGCAGTAAAGAGAACACCGGGGAGCTGTTTTTT. This chain links TRBV7-7 with TRBJ2-2; D unresolved. This CDR3 has 13 residues. Per germline, CDR1 SSHAT and CDR2 FNYEAQ (reference sequence). V was cut by 6 bases and J by 1 base, with 6 bases left in between.

This chain links TRBV11-2 with TRBJ2-7, with D perhaps assigned TRBD1 or TRBD2 (5 bases each). Germline assignment: CDR1 SGHAT and CDR2 FQNNGV. The CDR3 has 14 amino acids. V dropped 7 bases and J dropped 2 bases, with 15 bases sitting between them. CDR3 sequence (DNA): TGTGCCAGCAACCCCCAGGGTAGCGCCTACGAGCAGTACTTC. This encodes CASNPQGSAYEQYF.

V is TRBV5-4 and J is TRBJ1-2; a weak D match, TRBD1 (5 bases). V was cut by 0 bases and J by 2 bases, with 8 bases left in between. Per germline, CDR1 SGHNT and CDR2 YYREEE (reference sequence). The CDR3 contains 14 residues. The CDR3 region has the DNA TGTGCCAGCAGCTTGGCCACAGGCAACTATGGCTACACCTTC. This gives the protein CASSLATGNYGYTF.

The V gene is TRBV6-5, the J gene TRBJ1-1; 8 bases map to TRBD1. Germline CDR1 MNHEY, CDR2 SVGAGI. Germline trimming cut 11 bases from V and 5 bases from J; bases unmatched to any gene: 10. The CDR3 spans 13 residues. As DNA, the CDR3 is TGTGCCGCGTCCGGGACAGGTTCGACTGAAGCTTTCTTT. Translating gives CAASGTGSTEAFF.

The sample holds one count of this clone. Other nucleotide sequences from this sample produce the same CDR3. V and J are TRBV19 and TRBJ2-5; no clear D gene. Looked up from germline, CDR1 is LNHDA and CDR2 is SQIVND (reference sequence). With 3 bases removed from V and 0 bases from J, the gap between germline ends came to 5 bases. The CDR3 has 13 residues. CDR3 sequence (DNA): TGTGCCAGTAGTATCGGGTACCAAGAGACCCAGTACTTC. Its translation is CASSIGYQETQYF.

The chain recombines TRBV10-3 with TRBJ1-5; D is unclear. This CDR3 comprises 14 residues. Between the trimmed V and J ends, which lost 3 bases and 9 bases, there was a span of 15 bases. Looked up from germline, CDR1 is ENHRY and CDR2 is SYGVKD. DNA of the CDR3: TGTGCCATCAGTGACGCGGCCAATTCTCGGCCCCAGCATTTT. Translation: CAISDAANSRPQHF.

This CDR3 is CASSEWQGLAKNIQYF. The CDR3 DNA sequence: TGTGCCAGCAGTGAATGGCAGGGACTAGCCAAAAACATTCAGTACTTC. The rearrangement joins TRBV6-1 to TRBJ2-4; D perhaps matches TRBD2 (6 bases). The CDR3 runs 16 residues. CDR1 and CDR2 from the germline V gene are MNHNS and SASEGT. Between the trimmed V and J ends, which lost 2 bases and 0 bases, there was a span of 11 bases.

The chain links TRBV18 to TRBJ1-2; possible D gene TRBD1, 5 bases. The germline V gene has CDR1 KGHSH and CDR2 LQKENI. The CDR3 consists of 17 residues. V lost 3 bases and J 6 bases, leaving 23 bases between the germline ends. The CDR3 spells CASSPNLRRGRDNGYTF. As DNA, the CDR3 is TGTGCCAGCTCACCCAATTTACGCCGGGGCAGGGATAATGGCTACACCTTC.

The gene calls are TRBV28 and TRBJ2-5, with TRBD2 identical over 8 bases. The germline gives CDR1 MDHEN, CDR2 SYDVKM. V shed 7 bases, J shed 11 bases, and the junction held 15 bases outside the gene matches. The CDR3 runs 14 residues. The CDR3 DNA sequence: TGTGCCAGCACCTCAGGGTTCCGGGAGGGTGAGCAGTACTTC. Translated, it gives CASTSGFREGEQYF.

The chain carries TRBV10-1 and TRBJ1-2; D call uncertain. V was shortened by 3 bases and J by 0 bases, with 5 bases between the two germline ends. CDR1 is WNHNN and CDR2 is SYGVQD in the germline V gene (reference sequence). There are 13 residues in the CDR3. CDR3 in DNA: TGCGCCAGCAGTGAACAGACTAACTATGGCTACACCTTC. This gives the protein CASSEQTNYGYTF.

The CDR3 bases are TGTGCCAGCTCACCAGCAGGGAGGCGAGAAAAACTGTTTTTT. Translated, it gives CASSPAGRREKLFF. The chain uses TRBV18 and TRBJ1-4, with D perhaps matching TRBD1 (5 bases). Between the trimmed V and J ends, which lost 2 bases and 8 bases, there was a span of 12 bases. There are 14 residues in the CDR3. CDR1 is KGHSH, CDR2 LQKENI, per germline.

The chain joins TRBV10-2 to TRBJ2-5, with unresolved D. V lost 6 bases and J 2 bases, leaving 10 bases between the germline ends. CDR1 is WSHSY, CDR2 SAAADI, per germline. There are 13 residues in the CDR3. CDR3 residues: CASRKAFQETQYF. CDR3 DNA: TGCGCCAGCAGGAAGGCCTTTCAAGAGACCCAGTACTTC.

The rearrangement uses TRBV10-2 and TRBJ2-7; D remains ambiguous. This CDR3 comprises 13 residues. Germline V gene sequence: CDR1 WSHSY, CDR2 SAAADI. Trimming removed 4 bases at V and 4 bases at J, with 11 bases between. The CDR3: CASSAINGYEQYF. The CDR3 region has the DNA TGCGCCAGCAGTGCCATTAACGGGTACGAGCAGTACTTC.

The chain joins TRBV6-1 to TRBJ1-1, with 9 bases lining up with TRBD1. V shed 6 bases, J shed 5 bases, and the junction held 7 bases outside the gene matches. The CDR3 loop spans 14 amino acids. Germline V CDR1 and CDR2: MNHNS, SASEGT. The CDR3 bases are TGTGCCAGCAGCACCACGACAGGGGGGACTGAAGCTTTCTTT. Amino acid sequence: CASSTTTGGTEAFF.

V and J are TRBV2 and TRBJ2-5; 11 bases fit TRBD1. CDR1 is SNHLY, CDR2 FYNNEI, per germline. V shed 6 bases and J 4 bases; nucleotides not matched to a gene: 1. The CDR3 length is 13 residues. CDR3: CASRGTGGETQYF. The CDR3 DNA sequence: TGTGCCAGCAGGGGGACAGGGGGAGAGACCCAGTACTTC.

V gene TRBV18 combines with J gene TRBJ1-1; weak D call: TRBD1 (6 bases). This CDR3 comprises 16 residues. Germline V gene lookup returns CDR1 KGHSH and CDR2 LQKENI. V lost 3 bases and J 8 bases, leaving 22 bases between the germline ends. The CDR3: CASSPPSLGAQTEAFF. CDR3 coding DNA: TGTGCCAGCTCACCGCCATCCCTGGGGGCTCAGACCGAAGCTTTCTTT.

The V call is TRBV5-1, the J call TRBJ2-5; possibly TRBD2 for D (7 bases). Trimming cost V 4 bases and J 5 bases, with 15 bases left between them. Germline V gene lookup returns CDR1 SGHRS and CDR2 YFSETQ. CDR3 length: 14 amino acids. This CDR3 reads CASSPVGGLETQYF. In nucleotides, the CDR3 is TGCGCCAGCAGCCCCGTGGGGGGGCTCGAGACCCAGTACTTC. The whole variable domain, remainder taken from reference TRBV5-1 and TRBJ2-5, is KAGVTQTPRYLIKTRGQQVTLSCSPISGHRSVSWYQQTPGQGLQFLFEYFSETQRNKGNFPGRFSGRQFSNSRSEMNVSTLELGDSALYLCASSPVGGLETQYFGPGTRLLVL.

CDR3 sequence: CASTTGGEKLFF. The CDR3 coding sequence is TGTGCCAGCACCACTGGAGGTGAAAAACTGTTTTTT. The V gene is TRBV28, the J gene TRBJ1-4, with no clear D. The length of the CDR3 is 12 residues. Trimming removed 7 bases at V and 7 bases at J, with 10 bases between. Germline V lookup: CDR1 MDHEN, CDR2 SYDVKM.

The chain joins TRBV18 to TRBJ2-7; D not certain. Trimming took 4 bases from V and 2 from J, leaving 9 bases between them. The CDR3 runs to 13 residues. The germline V gene encodes CDR1 KGHSH and CDR2 LQKENI. The CDR3 sequence is CASSRGRTYEQYF. For the CDR3, the DNA is TGTGCCAGCTCACGCGGACGCACCTACGAGCAGTACTTC.

V and J are TRBV15 and TRBJ2-3; the match to TRBD2 covers 13 bases. V dropped 0 bases and J dropped 2; count of bases not matched to a gene: 11. Per germline, CDR1 LNHNV and CDR2 YYDKDF (reference sequence). There are 20 residues in the CDR3. Here the CDR3 DNA reads TGTGCCACCAGCAGAGATTTTGGACTAGCGGGAGAGGGCCTCACAGATACGCAGTATTTT. Translated: CATSRDFGLAGEGLTDTQYF.

The chain has TRBV15 and TRBJ2-2; D tentatively reads TRBD1 or TRBD2 (5 bases each). The CDR3 spans 14 residues. Germline CDR1 reads LNHNV; CDR2 reads YYDKDF (reference sequence). The germline V and J ends were trimmed by 1 base and 6 bases, with 9 bases remaining between them. The DNA of the CDR3 is TGTGCCACCAGCAGAGGGGGGAGTTCCGGGGAGCTGTTTTTT. Translated, it gives CATSRGGSSGELFF.

The rearrangement uses TRBV6-5 and TRBJ2-1, with D unresolved. Trimming removed 0 bases from V and 9 bases from J, with 6 bases in between. Germline V gene sequence: CDR1 MNHEY, CDR2 SVGAGI. This CDR3 is 12 amino acids long. The CDR3, as DNA: TGTGCCAGCAGTTACTCGGGATTTGAGCAGTTCTTC. Its translation is CASSYSGFEQFF.

This chain links TRBV28 with TRBJ2-3, with D maybe TRBD2 (6 bases). The CDR3 has 16 amino acids. Deletions cut 9 bases from V and 0 bases from J, with 19 bases between. Germline V gene lookup returns CDR1 MDHEN and CDR2 SYDVKM. CDR3 coding DNA: TGTGCCAGTCGGCCGAGCGGGCGGGGTAGCACAGATACGCAGTATTTT. Amino acids: CASRPSGRGSTDTQYF.

This chain uses TRBV30 with TRBJ1-1; D call uncertain. This CDR3 spans 12 amino acids. Germline values: CDR1 GTSNPN, CDR2 SVGIG (reference sequence). Trimming stripped 5 bases from V and 7 bases from J, with 14 bases between. For the CDR3, the DNA is TGTGCCTGGTGGGCGGTGGGCGGTGAAGCTTTCTTT. Protein: CAWWAVGGEAFF.